This passage covers 22 T cell receptor beta chains from one sample sequenced in a study of vaccination and CD4 T cells after COVID-19. The antigens of these receptors remain unknown. Sample treatment: 10-day PBMC culture with coronavirus spike peptide pools or control peptides (ViraFEST assay). Sequencing of cultured CD4+ T cell DNA used the Oncomine TCR Beta short-read assay. TCRdb redid the calling of the PCR reads with MiXCR, one entry per CDR3 protein. Here the sample spans under 11,000 distinct CDR3 sequences, 56% being singletons. Source material: CD4+ T cells from blood, cultured in vitro. These receptors all come from a human donor who had recovered from COVID-19.

There are a few counts of this clonotype. The CDR3 coding sequence is TGCAGTGCACAGCCTCCTACAGGGGCCAACGTCCTGACTTTC. Protein: CSAQPPTGANVLTF. The rearrangement links TRBV20-1 to TRBJ2-6, with D uncertain. The V end was cut by 6 bases, the J end by 4 bases, with 13 bases between. The CDR3 has 14 residues. Germline lookup yields CDR1 DFQATT and CDR2 SNEGSKA (reference sequence).

The chain has TRBV5-1 and TRBJ1-5, with D uncertain. Germline V CDR1 and CDR2: SGHRS, YFSETQ. The ends were cut back, 0 bases at V and 1 base at J, with 8 bases in the middle. The CDR3 length is 15 residues. CDR3 in amino acids: CASSLEGLSNQPQHF. DNA for the CDR3: TGCGCCAGCAGCTTGGAGGGATTGAGCAATCAGCCCCAGCATTTT. Using reference TRBV5-1 and TRBJ1-5 for the parts outside the CDR3, the full variable domain is KAGVTQTPRYLIKTRGQQVTLSCSPISGHRSVSWYQQTPGQGLQFLFEYFSETQRNKGNFPGRFSGRQFSNSRSEMNVSTLELGDSALYLCASSLEGLSNQPQHFGDGTRLSIL.

This clonotype has only a few counts. The chain uses TRBV24-1 and TRBJ2-2; D is unresolved. The CDR3 spans 16 residues. V was pared by 0 bases and J by 0 bases, with 7 bases between. From germline, CDR1 is KGHDR and CDR2 SFDVKD. Written as DNA, the CDR3 is TGTGCCACCAGTGATTTGCCGCCCGCGAACACCGGGGAGCTGTTTTTT. Translated, it gives CATSDLPPANTGELFF.

This clonotype qualifies as large. The chain is built from TRBV10-2 and TRBJ2-7; D unclear. Trimming removed 7 bases at V and 2 bases at J, with 15 bases between. The CDR3 contains 14 residues. The V gene's germline CDR1 is WSHSY and CDR2 SAAADI. Written as DNA, the CDR3 is TGCGCCAGCAAGCAAGGAAAGCTCACCTACGAGCAGTACTTC. This codes for CASKQGKLTYEQYF.

V and J are TRBV20-1 and TRBJ1-4, with D unclear. Germline CDR1 is DFQATT and CDR2 is SNEGSKA (reference sequence). This CDR3 spans 14 amino acids. Trimming pared 0 bases from V and 4 bases from J, leaving 9 bases between. In nucleotides, the CDR3 is TGCAGTGCTAGAGATGCGATTCGTAATGAAAAACTGTTTTTT. It specifies CSARDAIRNEKLFF.

There are a few counts of this clonotype. V and J are TRBV20-1 and TRBJ2-7, with 13 positions matching TRBD2. The germline gives CDR1 DFQATT, CDR2 SNEGSKA (reference sequence). V lost 1 base to trimming and J lost 4 bases; unmatched junction nucleotides: 10. The CDR3 has 17 residues. The chain's CDR3 is CSARVWTSGSGIYEQYF. The CDR3 DNA reads TGCAGTGCTAGAGTTTGGACTAGCGGGAGCGGGATTTACGAGCAGTACTTC.

The V gene is TRBV20-1, the J gene TRBJ2-1; 11 positions agree with TRBD2. The CDR3 contains 16 residues. The germline V gene encodes CDR1 DFQATT and CDR2 SNEGSKA (reference sequence). Unmatched junction bases numbered 11, after V lost 3 bases and J lost 7 bases. The CDR3 region is CSASELAGVSGNEQFF. The CDR3 DNA sequence: TGCAGTGCTAGCGAACTAGCGGGAGTGTCTGGTAATGAGCAGTTCTTC.

The chain recombines TRBV5-4 with TRBJ2-5; 8 positions match TRBD2. Germline trimming cut 4 bases from V and 4 bases from J; bases unmatched to any gene: 15. This CDR3 spans 17 amino acids. CDR1 and CDR2 from the germline V gene are SGHNT and YYREEE (reference sequence). As DNA, the CDR3 is TGTGCCAGCAGCCGGAGGTACGGGGGGGCCCTCTCAGAGACCCAGTACTTC. It encodes CASSRRYGGALSETQYF.

The chain carries TRBV15 and TRBJ2-1, with D perhaps matching TRBD1 (6 bases). The germline gives CDR1 LNHNV, CDR2 YYDKDF (reference sequence). V lost 3 bases and J 9 bases, leaving 18 bases between the germline ends. The CDR3 spans 15 residues. Here the CDR3 DNA reads TGTGCCACCAGCAGCGCCCCGGGCAGGGGTGGTGAGCAGTTCTTC. The encoded protein is CATSSAPGRGGEQFF.

In this sample, this clonotype turned up a few times. This rearrangement joins TRBV6-1 to TRBJ1-5; D may be TRBD1 (6 bases). This CDR3 spans 13 amino acids. Deletions cut 10 bases from V and 10 bases from J, with 20 bases between. The germline V gene encodes CDR1 MNHNS and CDR2 SASEGT. CDR3 sequence (DNA): TGTGCCACCGGACAGCGGGGTTTTGTTCCCCAGCATTTT. This encodes CATGQRGFVPQHF.

CDR3 residues: CATRGGGNTIYF. Here the CDR3 DNA reads TGCGCCACCAGGGGCGGCGGAAACACCATATATTTT. The chain has TRBV23-1 and TRBJ1-3, with D possibly being TRBD1 (6 bases). TRBV23-1 is assigned to the ORF class and has an uncertain function. The CDR3 loop spans 12 amino acids. Between the trimmed V and J ends, which lost 10 bases and 4 bases, there was a span of 11 bases.

The V call is TRBV6-1, the J call TRBJ1-2; D not certain. Per germline, CDR1 MNHNS and CDR2 SASEGT. V was trimmed by 3 bases and J by 8 bases, leaving 10 bases between them. The CDR3 runs 12 residues. The CDR3 DNA reads as TGTGCCAGCAGTGAGGCGGGAATGGGCTACACCTTC. This gives the protein CASSEAGMGYTF.

This rearrangement joins TRBV24-1 to TRBJ2-2, with a possible D match to TRBD2 (5 bases). With 0 bases removed from V and 2 bases from J, the gap between germline ends came to 12 bases. CDR3 size: 17 residues. Germline V gene lookup returns CDR1 KGHDR and CDR2 SFDVKD. The CDR3 coding sequence is TGTGCCACCAGTGATTTGGGGGAGCCTACTAACACCGGGGAGCTGTTTTTT. Translation gives CATSDLGEPTNTGELFF.

This clonotype is categorized as medium-sized. The V gene is TRBV18, the J gene TRBJ1-1; D unclear. CDR1 and CDR2 (germline): KGHSH, LQKENI. This CDR3 has 16 amino acids. V was pared by 3 bases and J by 3 bases, with 17 bases between. As DNA, the CDR3 is TGTGCCAGCTCACCGAAAGGCCGGAACAGCGACACTGAAGCTTTCTTT. This gives the protein CASSPKGRNSDTEAFF.

The V gene is TRBV20-1, the J gene TRBJ1-5; D may be TRBD1 (5 bases). This CDR3 spans 14 amino acids. Germline V gene data show CDR1 as DFQATT and CDR2 as SNEGSKA (reference sequence). The V gene lost 3 bases and the J gene lost 5 bases, with 14 bases spanning the gap. The DNA of the CDR3 is TGCAGTGCTAGTGAGAGAAGGGGCCATCAGCCCCAGCATTTT. Protein product: CSASERRGHQPQHF.

The chain joins TRBV20-1 to TRBJ1-2, with 7 bases aligning to TRBD1. The CDR3 covers 16 residues. Unmatched junction bases numbered 11, after V lost 0 bases and J lost 4 bases. CDR1 is DFQATT, CDR2 SNEGSKA, per germline (reference sequence). The CDR3 protein is CSAREQSDRVSYGYTF. CDR3 bases: TGCAGTGCTAGAGAACAATCTGACAGGGTCAGCTATGGCTACACCTTC.

The J gene is TRBJ1-6, the V gene TRBV20-1, with 8 bases fitting TRBD1. The V and J ends lost 3 bases and 11 bases, in that order; junction bases with no gene match: 6. The CDR3 extends over 13 amino acids. Germline CDR1 and CDR2: DFQATT and SNEGSKA (reference sequence). The CDR3: CSARVTGDPPLHF. The CDR3 coding sequence is TGCAGTGCTAGGGTGACAGGGGACCCACCCCTCCACTTT.

This clonotype has a handful of counts. The V and J genes are TRBV11-2 and TRBJ2-4; perhaps TRBD2 as D (5 bases). In germline, CDR1 is SGHAT, CDR2 FQNNGV. This CDR3 region has 14 residues. The ends were cut back, 5 bases at V and 0 bases at J, with 8 bases in the middle. This CDR3 reads CASSTREAKNIQYF. CDR3 sequence (DNA): TGTGCCAGCAGCACACGGGAAGCCAAAAACATTCAGTACTTC.

This chain joins TRBV7-9 and TRBJ2-3; 11 positions match TRBD2. Germline V lookup: CDR1 SEHNR, CDR2 FQNEAQ (reference sequence). The CDR3 is 16 residues long. The V and J ends lost 2 bases and 9 bases, in that order; junction bases with no gene match: 10. In DNA form, the CDR3 reads TGTGCCAGCAGCTTATCGACTAGCGGGGTTAGGGGAACGCAGTATTTT. This sequence encodes CASSLSTSGVRGTQYF.

The chain employs TRBV6-2 or TRBV6-3 and TRBJ2-3, with 10 positions matching TRBD2. Germline V lookup: CDR1 MNHEY, CDR2 SVGEGT. This CDR3 has 14 amino acids. V was pared by 6 bases and J by 6 bases, with 6 bases of the junction left unmatched. The CDR3 region is CASRDSGRSDTQYF. In nucleotides, the CDR3 is TGTGCCAGCAGGGATAGCGGGAGGTCCGATACGCAGTATTTT.

In this sample, this clonotype turned up a few times. The CDR3 coding sequence is TGTGCCAGCAGTACCGCCGGGACCGGGCACACCGGGGAGCTGTTTTTT. It yields the protein CASSTAGTGHTGELFF. The chain combines TRBV28 with TRBJ2-2, with D perhaps given as TRBD1 or TRBD2 (5 bases each). Germline V lookup: CDR1 MDHEN, CDR2 SYDVKM. Trimming left V 5 bases short and J 3 bases short, with 16 bases between. The CDR3 covers 16 residues.

The chain recombines TRBV11-2 with TRBJ2-7, with D unclear. V gave up 6 bases and J gave up 1 base, with 13 bases separating them. This CDR3 spans 14 amino acids. The V gene's germline CDR1 is SGHAT and CDR2 FQNNGV. CDR3 nucleotide sequence: TGTGCCAGCAGAACCCGGGCCGGGTCCTACGAGCAGTACTTC. It codes for CASRTRAGSYEQYF.